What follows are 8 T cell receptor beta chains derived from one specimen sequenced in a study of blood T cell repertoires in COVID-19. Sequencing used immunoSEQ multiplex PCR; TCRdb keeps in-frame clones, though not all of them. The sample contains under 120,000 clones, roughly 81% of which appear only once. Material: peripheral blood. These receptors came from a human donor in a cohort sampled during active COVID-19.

The CDR3 here is CASSQAIGGGFTEAFF. The CDR3, as DNA: TGCGCCAGCAGCCAAGCGATAGGAGGGGGCTTCACTGAAGCTTTCTTT. The chain uses TRBV4-1 and TRBJ1-1; TRBD1 matches at 7 bases. Per the germline V gene, CDR1 is MGHRA and CDR2 is YSYEKL. This CDR3 comprises 16 residues. With 1 base clipped from V and 4 bases from J, the junction kept 9 bases outside the gene matches.

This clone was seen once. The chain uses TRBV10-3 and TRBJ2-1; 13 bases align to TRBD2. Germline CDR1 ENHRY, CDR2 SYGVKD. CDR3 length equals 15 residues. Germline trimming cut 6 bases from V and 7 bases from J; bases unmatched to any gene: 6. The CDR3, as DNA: TGTGCCATCAGCCCGGGACTAGCGGGAAATAATGAGCAGTTCTTC. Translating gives CAISPGLAGNNEQFF.

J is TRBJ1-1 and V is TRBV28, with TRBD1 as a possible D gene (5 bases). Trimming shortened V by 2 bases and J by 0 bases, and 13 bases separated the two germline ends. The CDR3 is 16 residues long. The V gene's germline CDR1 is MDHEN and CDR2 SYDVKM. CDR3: CASSLRGLGMNTEAFF. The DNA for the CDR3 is TGTGCCAGCAGTTTACGGGGGTTGGGAATGAACACTGAAGCTTTCTTT.

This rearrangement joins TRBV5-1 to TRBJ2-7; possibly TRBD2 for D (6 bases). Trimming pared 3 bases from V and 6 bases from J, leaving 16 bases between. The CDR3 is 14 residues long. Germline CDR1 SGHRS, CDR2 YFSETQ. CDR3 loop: CASSSQTRLGEQYF. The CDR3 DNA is TGCGCCAGCAGCTCCCAGACTAGGCTTGGCGAGCAGTACTTC. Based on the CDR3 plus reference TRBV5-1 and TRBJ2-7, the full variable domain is KAGVTQTPRYLIKTRGQQVTLSCSPISGHRSVSWYQQTPGQGLQFLFEYFSETQRNKGNFPGRFSGRQFSNSRSEMNVSTLELGDSALYLCASSSQTRLGEQYFGPGTRLTVT.

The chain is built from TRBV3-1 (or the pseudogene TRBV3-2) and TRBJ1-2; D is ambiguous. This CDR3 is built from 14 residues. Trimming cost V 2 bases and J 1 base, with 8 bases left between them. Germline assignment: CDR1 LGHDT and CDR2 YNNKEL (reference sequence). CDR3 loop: CASSQREGNYGYTF. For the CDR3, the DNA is TGTGCCAGCAGCCAAAGGGAGGGTAACTATGGCTACACCTTC.

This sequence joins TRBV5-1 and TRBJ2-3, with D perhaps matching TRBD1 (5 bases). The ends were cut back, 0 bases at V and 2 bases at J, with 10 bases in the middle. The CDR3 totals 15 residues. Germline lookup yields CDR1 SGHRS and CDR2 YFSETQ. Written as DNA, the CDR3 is TGCGCCAGCAGCTTGGAGGGGAAGCCCACAGATACGCAGTATTTT. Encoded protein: CASSLEGKPTDTQYF.

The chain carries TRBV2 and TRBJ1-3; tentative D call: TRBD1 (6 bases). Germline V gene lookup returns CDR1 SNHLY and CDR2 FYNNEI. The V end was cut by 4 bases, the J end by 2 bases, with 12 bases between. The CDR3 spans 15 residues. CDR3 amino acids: CASSASPGAGNTIYF. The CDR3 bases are TGTGCCAGCAGTGCATCTCCAGGGGCTGGAAACACCATATATTTT.

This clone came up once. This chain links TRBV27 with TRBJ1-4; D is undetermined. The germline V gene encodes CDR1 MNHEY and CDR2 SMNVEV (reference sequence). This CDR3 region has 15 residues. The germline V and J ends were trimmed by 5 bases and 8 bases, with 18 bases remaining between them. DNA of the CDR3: TGTGCCAGCAGTCCCAGACTTGGGTTTGCAGAAAAACTGTTTTTT. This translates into CASSPRLGFAEKLFF.